This T cell receptor beta chain was captured by sequencing in a study of tumor-infiltrating lymphocytes in localized non-small cell lung cancer. Only in-frame clones appear in the TCRdb table, and some are missing; sequencing was by immunoSEQ multiplex PCR. This table has about 10,000 clones, about 80% appearing once. Germline V gene data show CDR1 as KGHSH and CDR2 as LQKENI. This CDR3 region has 17 residues. V was clipped by 6 bases and J by 0 bases; unmatched bases: 8. Study-level points and caveats: Each assay used a separate piece of the same tissue. Only some patients had TCR sequencing, depending on available tissue.

With respect to this clone: Its matching antigen is unknown.

This TCR was sampled from a human donor with non-small cell lung cancer. The specimen was uninvolved lung tissue not adjacent to the tumor. The chain uses TRBV18 and TRBJ1-5; 10 bases fit TRBD1. Here the CDR3 reads CASSSGQGTYSNQPQHF. In DNA, the CDR3 is TGTGCCAGCTCGTCGGGACAGGGGACATATAGCAATCAGCCCCAGCATTTT.